The 6 T cell receptor beta chains listed next were all sequenced from one sample in a study of shared clonotypes between healthy human individuals. The repertoire was sequenced with immunoSEQ multiplex PCR; TCRdb's copy has only in-frame clones and lacks some. This sample yields 2,100,000 or so clones, of which approximately 95% are seen a single time; 0.13% belongs to the top ten. The sample was naive CD4+ T cells sorted from blood. The subset denotes: CD45RA+ positively selected. All receptors derive from a man aged 18 to 29 in good health.

The CDR3 DNA sequence: TGTGCCAGCAGTGGCCCCGCTGGTGCAGGCCAAAGGGGATACGAGCAGTACTTC. This translates into CASSGPAGAGQRGYEQYF. This sequence joins TRBV6-1 and TRBJ2-7; perhaps TRBD1 as D (5 bases). In germline, CDR1 is MNHNS, CDR2 SASEGT. V lost 4 bases to trimming and J lost 4 bases, with 26 bases between them. The CDR3 has 18 residues.

The chain links TRBV7-2 to TRBJ2-1; D might be TRBD2 (6 bases). The V and J ends lost 5 bases and 7 bases respectively, with 24 bases between them. CDR3 length equals 17 residues. Germline V CDR1 and CDR2: SGHTA, FQGNSA. The CDR3 DNA reads TGTGCCAGCAGCCAGTACTACCAGCGGGCCGGAGCGAATGAGCAGTTCTTC. Residues: CASSQYYQRAGANEQFF.

The chain employs TRBV30 and TRBJ1-1; D gene unclear. Germline V CDR1 and CDR2: GTSNPN, SVGIG (reference sequence). The CDR3 has 12 amino acids. Trimming took 4 bases from V and 1 from J, leaving 7 bases between them. DNA of the CDR3: TGTGCCTGGACCTTGGGGAACACTGAAGCTTTCTTT. It specifies CAWTLGNTEAFF. The full variable domain, completed using reference TRBV30 and TRBJ1-1, is SQTIHQWPATLVQPVGSPLSLECTVEGTSNPNLYWYRQAAGRGLQLLFYSVGIGQISSEVPQNLSASRPQDRQFILSSKKLLLSDSGFYLCAWTLGNTEAFFGQGTRLTVV.

CDR3 loop: CASSEPRQINEKLFF. CDR3 DNA: TGTGCCAGCAGTGAACCGCGACAGATCAATGAAAAACTGTTTTTT. The gene calls are TRBV25-1 and TRBJ1-4; tentative D call: TRBD1 (5 bases). The CDR3 loop spans 15 amino acids. The germline gives CDR1 MGHDK, CDR2 SYGVNS. With 2 bases removed from V and 5 bases from J, the gap between germline ends came to 12 bases.

This chain links TRBV28 with TRBJ2-3; 8 nucleotides line up with TRBD1. V lost 6 bases and J lost 3; bases outside the gene matches: 8. The CDR3 runs to 15 residues. Germline CDR1 reads MDHEN; CDR2 reads SYDVKM. The CDR3 spells CASSPGQVYTDTQYF. CDR3 coding DNA: TGTGCCAGCAGCCCGGGACAGGTTTATACAGATACGCAGTATTTT.

For the CDR3, the DNA is TGTGCCAGCACCGCAGGGGGGGCTAACGACTATGGCTACACCTTC. Protein: CASTAGGANDYGYTF. V usage is TRBV6-5 and J usage is TRBJ1-2, with TRBD1 identical over 7 bases. This CDR3 has 15 residues. After removal of 7 bases from V and 3 bases from J, the junction contained 11 bases not matched to a gene. The germline CDR1 and CDR2 sequences are MNHEY and SVGAGI.